This TCR beta chain was recorded in a study of naive CD8 T cells in extremely preterm neonates. Whole-study results and caveats: CDR3 nucleotide sharing was over 2.5% in preterm, 0.4% to 0.45% term, 0.03% children, approximately 0.01% adults. Preterm CDR3s were shorter than older groups', with fewer N additions and less trimming.

Germline V lookup: CDR1 LGHNA, CDR2 YNFKEQ. This CDR3 is 17 amino acids long. V shed 0 bases and J shed 7 bases, with 18 bases lying between them. Using immunoSEQ multiplex PCR, the repertoire was profiled, and TCRdb retains in-frame clones only, with some absent. The sample lists several thousand clones; roughly 97% were seen once. Without labor or membrane rupture, elective cesareans at roughly 37-42 weeks supplied term cord blood. Live Annexin V-negative naive CD3+CD8+CD45RA+CCR7+ T cells were sorted. For this clone: Its antigen remains unidentified.

This rearrangement joins TRBV4-2 to TRBJ2-2; maybe TRBD1 (7 bases). The source is a newborn in good health. The sample consisted of naive CD8+ T cells from cord blood. The CDR3 sequence is CASSQDPDREVVGELFF. The CDR3 nucleotides are TGTGCCAGCAGCCAAGATCCCGACAGGGAGGTGGTCGGGGAGCTGTTTTTT.